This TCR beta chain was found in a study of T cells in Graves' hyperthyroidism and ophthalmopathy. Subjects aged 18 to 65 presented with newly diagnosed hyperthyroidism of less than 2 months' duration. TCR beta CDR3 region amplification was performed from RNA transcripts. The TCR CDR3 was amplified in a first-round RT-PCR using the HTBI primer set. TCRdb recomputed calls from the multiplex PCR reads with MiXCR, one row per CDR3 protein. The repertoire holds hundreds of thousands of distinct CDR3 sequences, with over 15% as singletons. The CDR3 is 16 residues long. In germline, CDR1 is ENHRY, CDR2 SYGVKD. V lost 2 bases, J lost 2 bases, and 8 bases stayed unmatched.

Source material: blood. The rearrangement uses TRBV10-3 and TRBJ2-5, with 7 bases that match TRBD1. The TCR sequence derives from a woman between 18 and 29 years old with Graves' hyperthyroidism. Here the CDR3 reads CAISEMGTEKQETQYF. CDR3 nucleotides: TGTGCCATCAGTGAGATGGGGACAGAGAAGCAAGAGACCCAGTACTTC.